This T cell receptor (beta chain) was documented in a study of blood T cell repertoires in COVID-19. Study summary: Samples came from the United States, Italy and Spain, spanning acute and convalescent COVID-19. T cells, B-cell-depleted T cells, or PBMCs provided the cDNA or gDNA that served as material.

V was pared by 5 bases and J by 6 bases, with 14 bases between. The CDR3 loop spans 13 amino acids. Germline V lookup: CDR1 MNHEY, CDR2 SMNVEV (reference sequence). Per the authors' pipeline: Estimates of nucleated cell counts were drawn from the amplification of reference gene primers. The protocol was immunoSEQ multiplex PCR, while the TCRdb copy is restricted to in-frame clones and leaves out a portion. For V, J and clone size, that table is used; D and trimming come from the DNA. Of approximately 250,000 clones detected, roughly 84% appear once; the ten largest clones hold 8.6%. The receptor was derived from a human donor in a cohort sampled during active COVID-19. The sequenced material came from peripheral blood. The chain recombines TRBV27 with TRBJ2-7; a possible D gene is TRBD2 (7 bases). CDR3 sequence (DNA): TGTGCCAGCAGTCCCTCCGGGGGGCTCGAGCAGTACTTC. Its translation is CASSPSGGLEQYF.